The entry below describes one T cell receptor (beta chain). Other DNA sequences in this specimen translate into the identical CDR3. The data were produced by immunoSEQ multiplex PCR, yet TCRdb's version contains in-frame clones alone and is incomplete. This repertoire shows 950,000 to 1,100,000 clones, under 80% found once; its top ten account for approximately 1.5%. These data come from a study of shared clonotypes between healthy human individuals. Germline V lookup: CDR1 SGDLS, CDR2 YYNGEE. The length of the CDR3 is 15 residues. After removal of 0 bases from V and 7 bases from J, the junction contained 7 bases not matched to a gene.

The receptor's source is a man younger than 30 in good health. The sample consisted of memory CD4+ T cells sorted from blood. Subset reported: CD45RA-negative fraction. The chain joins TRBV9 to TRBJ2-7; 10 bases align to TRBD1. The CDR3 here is CASSVGGTGVREQYF. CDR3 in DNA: TGTGCCAGCAGCGTAGGTGGGACAGGGGTGCGGGAGCAGTACTTC.